The source of this T cell receptor beta chain is a study of cytomegalovirus exposure and HLA in healthy donors (dated by TCRdb to 2016 to 2017). As for the study more broadly: According to an earlier analysis of several hundred of the donors, some 170 million T cells yielded 117 million unique TCR beta sequences and less than 300 Gb of sequence data. Typing coverage varied by locus: roughly 620-640 donors for A, B, C, DRB1 and DQB1; more than 500 for DQA1; approximately 570 for DPA1; roughly 470 for DPB1. Rather than drawing on any new phenotypic data, the later analysis identified candidate immune exposures from TCR beta sequences and the way those sequences occurred across donors. The study combined high-throughput TCR immunosequencing, statistical association of individual TCRs with disease status, and machine learning to predict cytomegalovirus infection status. A later analysis re-analyzed previously published TCR beta repertoires from 600 to 850 donors and added high-resolution HLA genotyping to study TCR occurrence patterns. Of the roughly 400 genotyped donors, less than 85% were placed in the genetic ancestry cluster associated with self-reported Caucasian donors. The study profiled the T cell repertoires of under 850 subjects by immunosequencing and related them to cytomegalovirus serostatus. The aim of the study was to test whether cataloging public T cell receptors could identify signatures of past pathogen exposure. Because of strong linkage in the cohort, roughly five DR-DQ haplotypes were treated as single units for association and clustering. Among about 390 genotyped donors of the cohort, an average of about 240,000 unique TCR beta nucleotide sequences were sequenced per donor, roughly a sixth of them non-productive. In a later genetic analysis, genome-wide SNP genotypes for about three fifths of the roughly 670 donors were used, and that subset was treated as a discovery cohort. Besides the first cohort of around 700 subjects, a separate validation cohort made up of about 120 different subjects was used. All discovery cohort repertoires had been generated using a single sequencing platform. Alongside the repertoire data, information on donor age, sex, ethnicity and CMV serostatus was compiled. About 300 gigabases of sequencing data and around 90 million unique TCR sequences made up an early release that covered approximately 650 HLA-typed donors. HLA typing included class I and class II loci at four-digit resolution. To decide whether each TCR beta V gene segment behaved as functional or pseudogenic, an earlier analysis of some 600 of the donors relied on high-throughput TCR beta sequencing.

Results and caveats for the whole study, not just this receptor: In this cohort, only TCR beta chains were sequenced, and detectable features were limited by the absence of alpha or paired-chain data. The 87-base-pair reads could not distinguish some IMGT-functional V segments, including TRBV6-2 and TRBV6-3, so those segments were excluded. For the cohort, immune exposure information was limited to CMV serostatus. The presence/absence analyses assumed that sequencing depth was roughly uniform across donors, and that assumption may not be true. A later analysis found that most CMV-associated TCR beta chains appeared HLA-restricted, with HLA associations seemingly driven largely by CMV exposure. In vitro tests confirmed that a few of the cytomegalovirus-associated TCR beta chains recognize cytomegalovirus antigens. In a later analysis, TCR association rates were found to vary across HLA loci, with the most associated TCRs seen for DRB1 alleles and the fewest for HLA-C alleles. Correlated functional status among segregating V segments might be attributable to linkage disequilibrium, but an unknown experimental factor could not be ruled out. A later analysis associated about 16,000 TCR beta sequences with specific HLA alleles at a false discovery rate of 0.05. The sequencing pipeline was judged likely to have produced a cluster of highly shared sequence variants as a technical artifact. Over 15 rarely observed V segments, including chromosome 9 orphons, were excluded from the earlier analysis of about 600 of the donors because counts were too low. The study gave a list of more than 150 TCR beta chains associated with cytomegalovirus. The authors suggested that the approach could potentially be generalized to other disease states and immunological phenotypes. An association between a missense DCLRE1C variant and V-gene and J-gene trimming of TCR beta chains was found in a later genetic analysis and replicated in an independent cohort. A further reported finding was that TCR beta sequences accurately predicted the HLA-A and HLA-B alleles for most subjects in the first cohort. According to a later analysis, parvovirus B19, influenza, CMV and Epstein-Barr virus appeared linked to several top co-occurrence clusters. Compared with the approximately 710-donor mean, donors in an Asian-associated ancestry cluster had fewer N-insertions in productive TCRs, according to a later genetic analysis. An earlier analysis of approximately 530 of the donors showed that most TCR beta V segments appeared in productive rearrangements either about 87% or about 30% of the time, which broadly matched IMGT annotations. Compared with equally common non-associated chains, HLA-associated TCR beta chains in a later analysis were more clonally expanded and had lower generation probabilities. While some public TCRs were present in many individuals, most TCR sequences turned up only very rarely across donors. Strong co-occurrence of HLA alleles, especially DR and DQ, made assigning TCR associations to individual alleles difficult. Cytomegalovirus status was reported to be diagnosed by the classifier with high specificity and sensitivity in both the original and validation cohorts. Because HLA typing was unavailable for some donors at each locus, only the typed subset was used in association tests.

The library came from the immunoSEQ multiplex PCR assay. The multiplex PCR relied on a mix of 60 forward primers for TCR Vbeta segments and 13 reverse primers for TCR Jbeta segments. A multiplex PCR assay on genomic DNA amplified the CDR3 region of rearranged TCR beta genes. On the Illumina HiSeq System, the amplified TCR beta libraries were sequenced as 87-base-pair reads. In the original analysis: Across the roughly 700 repertoires, a later analysis counted approximately 75 million unique TCR beta chains, roughly 11 million of which were shared by at least two donors. Raw reads were error-corrected and collapsed into unique sequences by a nearest-neighbor algorithm in which closely related sequences were merged to remove PCR and sequencing errors. V, D and J gene segments were assigned by aligning CDR3 sequences to IMGT reference sequences. For a sequence to be retained, a match of at least six nucleotides to both a V gene segment and a J gene segment was required. Rearrangements were classified as productive when the CDR3 lacked stop codons and remained in frame with V and J, and all other rearrangements were classified as non-productive. Following IMGT convention, CDR3 was defined as the stretch from the second conserved V-encoded cysteine to the conserved J-encoded phenylalanine. Sequences without an unambiguous match to a single V gene segment were excluded from the earlier analysis of almost 600 of the donors. In an earlier analysis of almost 600 of the donors, a V segment was called functional when productive rearrangements were above 56.7%, and segregating when the standard deviation between donors exceeded 5%. To diagnose cytomegalovirus status from the catalog of TCR beta chain sequences, a statistical classification framework was built. In a later analysis, TCR nucleotide sequences were compared against IMGT/GENE-DB human TR gene sequences so that V and J genes could be assigned. A later analysis assigned CDR3 sequences and most-parsimonious VDJ recombination scenarios with the TCRdist pipeline. A later analysis defined each TCR beta chain by its CDR3 amino acid sequence plus V-gene family, and excluded reads lacking a unique V-gene family. As a way to deal with suspected cross-contamination and a sequencing artifact, a later analysis dropped over 550 nucleotide sequences that were highly shared and had low generation probability. In a later analysis, a clonal expansion index for each public chain was calculated from normalized within-repertoire ranks of inferred template counts. In a later analysis, generation probabilities were computed using a VDJ recombination model fitted to out-of-frame rearrangements, and the results were checked against IGoR. In a later analysis, TCR-TCR, TCR-HLA and TCR-CMV co-occurrence was scored with hypergeometric tests, and a repertoire-size bias correction was applied to TCR pairs. A later analysis estimated false discovery rates by permuting HLA or CMV assignments 20 times. In a later analysis, co-occurring TCRs were grouped using DBSCAN, with TCRdist sequence similarity added in when clustering inside HLA-allele-positive subsets. Repertoires with fewer than 30,000 or more than 120,000 public chains, plus five repertoires with anomalous nucleotide sharing, were excluded from co-occurrence clustering. The table comes from immuneACCESS by way of TCRdb, which keeps in-frame sequences with V and J called. Part of the clones is missing from these tables; in studies checked, under half for an unresolved V gene and the rest for unknown reasons. V and J calls plus clone size are reproduced from that table; the DNA served to infer D and trimming. In this sample the table shows just over 95,000 clones, about three quarters of which occur a single time. Roughly 8.4% of the sample lies in the top ten.

This clone has only a few counts. There is no known antigen for this receptor. No clone much larger than this one lies a single base away; base qualities are absent. In total, 500 to 700 healthy bone marrow donors made up the cohort. At the time of sampling, every cohort member was nominally healthy, though immune exposures that went unrecorded were likely present. Of the 700 or so cohort members, approximately 280 had positive CMV serostatus and roughly 330 had negative CMV serostatus, and CMV serostatus was not recorded for the donor. Every donor gave a peripheral blood sample, and the peripheral blood mononuclear cells from that sample were used for TCR beta sequencing. Genomic DNA extraction from the blood cell samples was performed with the Qiagen DNeasy Blood Extraction Kit. CDR1 and CDR2 are read off the germline V gene (reference sequence) as LNHDA and SQIVND. V ends up 5 bases short and J 5 bases short, with an unmatched junction base count of 8. The CDR3, from cysteine to phenylalanine, totals 14 residues. Of the read, only the CDR3 DNA is kept; its 42 bases are in frame from base 1.

Recombination linked TRBV19 to TRBJ2-7; the central 8 bases match TRBD2. The sequencing sample was made of PBMCs. This TCR was sampled from a human donor in good health. The bases are TGTGCCAGTAGTCATCCCGGGAGGGCCAACGAGCAGTACTTC. Its coded protein is CASSHPGRANEQYF. The variable domain in full, with residues beyond the CDR3 obtained from the reference TRBV19 and TRBJ2-7 genes, is DGGITQSPKYLFRKEGQNVTLSCEQNLNHDAMYWYRQDPGQGLRLIYYSQIVNDFQKGDIAEGYSVSREKKESFPLTVTSAQKNPTAFYLCASSHPGRANEQYFGPGTRLTVT.